Listed below are T cell receptor beta chains from one sample, sequenced in a study of T cell responses to AZD1222 COVID-19 vaccine. Generated by immunoSEQ multiplex PCR, the TCRdb table keeps only in-frame clones and is missing some. Counted here are under 250,000 clones, about 92% occurring once; the ten biggest clones make up approximately 1%. Source: peripheral blood, taken on day 0 of MenACWY control vaccination. These receptors were collected from an adult in good health. CDR3s include the opening cysteine and the closing phenylalanine or tryptophan. A D gene is named only where the DNA matches it firmly. A row's size may be missing; if present it is once, few, many or a size class.

abundance	v_gene	len	d_gene	j_gene	CDR3aa	CDR3nt
once	TRBV5-1	15	-	TRBJ1-4	CASSQGQTYREKLFF	TGCGCCAGCAGCCAGGGACAAACGTACAGGGAAAAACTGTTTTTT
-	TRBV5-6	16	-	TRBJ1-1	CASSLLQGEFGTEAFF	TGTGCCAGCAGCTTGTTACAGGGTGAGTTTGGCACTGAAGCTTTCTTT
-	TRBV12-5	15	TRBD1	TRBJ2-3	CASGFGQEYTDTQYF	TGTGCTAGTGGTTTCGGACAGGAATACACAGATACGCAGTATTTT
-	TRBV4-1	17	-	TRBJ1-4	CASSHASRGRANEKLFF	TGCGCCAGCAGCCACGCATCGAGGGGTAGGGCAAATGAAAAACTGTTTTTT
-	TRBV6-5	13	-	TRBJ1-5	CASSFYSNQPQHF	TGTGCCAGCAGTTTTTATAGCAATCAGCCCCAGCATTTT
-	TRBV5-1	18	TRBD2	TRBJ2-5	CASSLERLAGGPQETQYF	TGCGCCAGCAGCTTGGAGAGACTAGCGGGGGGCCCGCAAGAGACCCAGTACTTC
few	TRBV7-8	15	TRBD2	TRBJ2-1	CASKLAGSARFEQFF	TGTGCCAGCAAACTAGCGGGGTCAGCTCGTTTCGAGCAGTTCTTC
-	TRBV18	12	-	TRBJ2-3	CASSPFTDTQYF	TGTGCCAGCTCACCATTCACCGATACGCAGTATTTT
-	TRBV5-1	15	TRBD1	TRBJ1-4	CASSQRDRGDEKLFF	TGCGCCAGCAGCCAGCGGGACAGGGGAGATGAAAAACTGTTTTTT
-	TRBV10-2	12	TRBD1	TRBJ1-2	CASRRDRAGYTF	TGCGCCAGCAGGAGGGACAGGGCCGGCTACACCTTC
-	TRBV4-1	17	TRBD2	TRBJ2-7	CASSRGLAGAGTDEQYF	TGCGCCAGCAGCCGAGGACTAGCGGGGGCCGGGACGGACGAGCAGTACTTC
-	TRBV9	14	-	TRBJ1-1	CASSAYSRVTEAFF	TGTGCCAGCAGCGCATACAGCCGGGTCACTGAAGCTTTCTTT
once	TRBV7-2	14	-	TRBJ1-1	CASSLGQGGGRAFF	TGTGCCAGCAGCCTTGGGCAGGGTGGAGGTAGGGCTTTCTTT
-	TRBV12-3/TRBV12-4	13	-	TRBJ1-2	CASNVQGFRGYTF	TGTGCCAGCAATGTCCAGGGGTTTCGCGGCTACACCTTC
-	TRBV5-4	15	-	TRBJ1-3	CASSLGPADGNTIYF	TGTGCCAGCAGCTTGGGTCCGGCGGATGGAAACACCATATATTTT
-	TRBV6-4	17	-	TRBJ1-6	CASSDYRVKSYNSPLHF	TGTGCCAGCAGTGATTACAGGGTTAAGTCCTATAATTCACCCCTCCACTTT
-	TRBV27	13	TRBD1	TRBJ1-4	CASRKTGSEKLFF	TGTGCCAGCAGAAAGACAGGGAGTGAAAAACTGTTTTTT
-	TRBV2	13	-	TRBJ1-2	CASSRQDNYGYTF	TGTGCCAGCAGTCGACAGGATAACTATGGCTACACCTTC
-	TRBV10-3	14	TRBD1	TRBJ2-7	CAISGSGTAYEQYF	TGTGCCATCAGTGGATCAGGGACAGCCTACGAGCAGTACTTC
-	TRBV6-4	13	-	TRBJ1-2	CASSPGGIGSYTF	TGTGCCAGCAGCCCTGGAGGAATAGGTTCATACACCTTC
-	TRBV6-6	12	-	TRBJ2-3	CASSQGGGTQYF	TGTGCCAGCAGCCAGGGGGGGGGTACGCAGTATTTT
-	TRBV11-1	15	TRBD2	TRBJ2-1	CASSRSGGLYNEQFF	TGTGCCAGCAGTCGGAGCGGGGGGCTATACAATGAGCAGTTCTTC
once	TRBV6-5	13	-	TRBJ2-1	CASKRTGYNEQFF	TGTGCCAGCAAAAGGACGGGTTACAATGAGCAGTTCTTC
-	TRBV5-5	18	TRBD1	TRBJ1-4	CASSSSTGKLVGFGKLFF	TGTGCCAGCAGCTCGTCGACAGGGAAGCTGGTGGGATTCGGAAAACTGTTTTTT
-	TRBV3-1/TRBV3-2	16	-	TRBJ1-3	CASSQVPRSSGNTIYF	TGTGCCAGCAGCCAAGTCCCCAGGAGCTCTGGAAACACCATATATTTT
-	TRBV5-4	17	TRBD2	TRBJ2-1	CASSLDGAGVAHNEQFF	TGTGCCAGCAGCTTGGATGGAGCGGGGGTCGCCCACAATGAGCAGTTCTTC
-	TRBV7-8	14	-	TRBJ1-2	CASSLDWSRNGYTF	TGTGCCAGCAGCTTAGATTGGTCCAGGAATGGCTACACCTTC
-	TRBV2	15	-	TRBJ1-2	CASTEEGGGVYGYTF	TGTGCCAGCACCGAAGAGGGAGGGGGAGTCTATGGCTACACCTTC
once	TRBV27	14	TRBD1	TRBJ2-1	CASSLDRGGNEQFF	TGTGCCAGCAGCCTGGACAGGGGTGGGAATGAGCAGTTCTTC
-	TRBV6-5	14	-	TRBJ2-7	CASKGQPNLDEQYF	TGTGCCAGCAAAGGACAGCCAAACCTTGACGAGCAGTACTTC
-	TRBV7-9	18	TRBD1	TRBJ2-2	CASSQLLPRDRPTGELFF	TGTGCCAGCAGCCAACTACTCCCTAGGGACAGGCCCACCGGGGAGCTGTTTTTT
-	TRBV11-3	13	TRBD1	TRBJ2-7	CASSQGQGGEQYF	TGTGCCAGCAGCCAAGGACAGGGCGGAGAGCAGTACTTC
-	TRBV5-1	15	-	TRBJ1-3	CASSWGSGDGNTIYF	TGCGCCAGCAGCTGGGGGTCGGGGGATGGAAACACCATATATTTT
once	TRBV6-5	15	-	TRBJ1-2	CASSYSPALDYGYTF	TGTGCCAGCAGTTACTCCCCCGCATTAGACTATGGCTACACCTTC
-	TRBV25-1	12	-	TRBJ2-5	CASEQSAKTQYF	TGTGCCAGCGAACAGTCTGCGAAGACCCAGTACTTC
-	TRBV5-1	13	TRBD1	TRBJ2-5	CASSSPDRRTQYF	TGCGCCAGCAGCTCCCCGGACAGGAGGACCCAGTACTTC
once	TRBV6-5	14	-	TRBJ1-6	CASSSGRTNSPLHF	TGTGCCAGCAGTTCGGGACGGACAAATTCACCCCTCCACTTT
-	TRBV30	14	-	TRBJ1-2	CAWTRTAARDGYTF	TGTGCCTGGACCCGGACTGCAGCTCGTGATGGCTACACCTTC
-	TRBV7-2	14	-	TRBJ2-2	CASSSNPFAGELFF	TGTGCCAGCAGCTCTAACCCGTTTGCCGGGGAGCTGTTTTTT
-	TRBV7-9	13	TRBD2	TRBJ2-1	CASSFRGDNEQFF	TGTGCCAGCAGCTTCCGGGGGGACAATGAGCAGTTCTTC
once	TRBV5-6	12	-	TRBJ1-1	CASSLGTFEAFF	TGTGCCAGCAGCTTGGGGACCTTTGAAGCTTTCTTT
-	TRBV6-5	12	-	TRBJ1-2	CASRGRNYGYTF	TGTGCCAGCCGGGGACGGAACTATGGCTACACCTTC
-	TRBV6-2/TRBV6-3	15	-	TRBJ1-1	CASSSRWKGNTEAFF	TGTGCCAGCAGTTCCAGATGGAAAGGGAACACTGAAGCTTTCTTT
-	TRBV7-2	16	-	TRBJ1-1	CASSTTGVRSNTEAFF	TGTGCCAGCAGCACGACAGGCGTAAGATCGAACACTGAAGCTTTCTTT
-	TRBV28	16	TRBD1	TRBJ1-6	CASNPTGDSYNSPLHF	TGTGCCAGCAATCCTACAGGGGACTCCTATAATTCACCCCTCCACTTT
-	TRBV3-1/TRBV3-2	17	TRBD2	TRBJ2-1	CASSQPRASGGPGEQFF	TGTGCCAGCAGCCAACCCCGAGCTAGCGGGGGGCCGGGTGAGCAGTTCTTC
-	TRBV2	14	-	TRBJ1-1	CASSEDHGGTEAFF	TGTGCCAGCAGTGAAGACCACGGGGGCACTGAAGCTTTCTTT
-	TRBV7-9	16	TRBD1	TRBJ1-4	CASSLSGTGGNEKLFF	TGTGCCAGCAGCTTATCCGGGACAGGGGGCAATGAAAAACTGTTTTTT
-	TRBV18	17	-	TRBJ1-1	CASSPPGRMAGNTEAFF	TGTGCCAGCTCACCACCGGGAAGAATGGCTGGGAACACTGAAGCTTTCTTT
-	TRBV28	18	TRBD1	TRBJ1-5	CASSFRDRGFRGNQPQHF	TGTGCCAGCAGTTTCCGGGACAGGGGATTTCGGGGCAATCAGCCCCAGCATTTT
-	TRBV28	16	TRBD1	TRBJ1-2	CASLNPPGQGVWGYTF	TGTGCCAGCTTAAACCCTCCGGGACAGGGGGTGTGGGGCTACACCTTC
-	TRBV7-2	16	TRBD2	TRBJ2-1	CASSSAGTSSYNEQFF	TGTGCCAGCAGCTCAGCCGGGACTAGCTCCTACAATGAGCAGTTCTTC
-	TRBV6-5	13	-	TRBJ1-1	CASTVSRYTEAFF	TGTGCCAGCACGGTGTCCAGGTACACTGAAGCTTTCTTT
-	TRBV7-2	15	TRBD1	TRBJ1-4	CASSLQGATNEKLFF	TGTGCCAGCAGCTTGCAGGGGGCAACTAATGAAAAACTGTTTTTT
-	TRBV6-5	14	TRBD1	TRBJ1-3	CASSRTGRTNTIYF	TGTGCCAGCAGCCGGACAGGAAGAACAAACACCATATATTTT
once	TRBV3-1/TRBV3-2	16	-	TRBJ1-1	CASSPGLGAENTEAFF	TGTGCCAGCAGCCCCGGTTTGGGGGCGGAGAACACTGAAGCTTTCTTT
-	TRBV29-1	13	-	TRBJ1-2	CSVGGGEGYGYTF	TGCAGCGTTGGAGGAGGGGAGGGCTATGGCTACACCTTC
-	TRBV19	12	-	TRBJ1-5	CASSMYYQPQHF	TGTGCCAGTAGTATGTATTATCAGCCCCAGCATTTT